The rows below give T cell receptor beta chains drawn from one sample of a study of monozygotic twins with inflammatory bowel disease. One entry per CDR3 protein, without DNA, is what TCRdb gives after re-calling the 5' RACE reads. This table holds around 380,000 distinct CDR3 sequences. Sequencing was performed on blood. These receptors were collected from a human donor with ulcerative colitis or Crohn's disease, or a healthy co-twin of an affected twin (not recorded which). The CDR3 runs from the conserved cysteine through the conserved F or W.

j_call v_call cdr3_aa
TRBJ1-1 TRBV5-1 CASSFTGTSKGNTEAFF
TRBJ2-5 TRBV5-1 CASSWTGHGQETQYF
TRBJ1-4 TRBV7-2 CASSLALTGNEKLFF
TRBJ1-2 TRBV27 CASSLAFGGYTF
TRBJ2-1 TRBV10-3 CAIRPGASDNEQFF
TRBJ2-3 TRBV5-1 CASSASGARTDTQYF
TRBJ2-4 TRBV18 CASSPASGGLAKNIQYF
TRBJ2-7 TRBV28 CASIGLASSYEQYF
TRBJ2-2 TRBV11-2 CASSLGLLNTGELFF
TRBJ2-7 TRBV7-7 CASSLEQGGKQYF
TRBJ2-1 TRBV5-1 CASGEGAESYNEQFF
TRBJ2-1 TRBV14 CASSPSIFQLAGVSYNEQFF
TRBJ2-2 TRBV10-3 CATKGPSAGELFF
TRBJ2-7 TRBV14 CASSHRRGLAGIYEQYF
TRBJ2-3 TRBV5-1 CASSLVLQIRTSTDTQYF
TRBJ2-1 TRBV7-6 CASSFSGLARGPYNEQFF
TRBJ2-5 TRBV15 CATSRDRASGGDQETQYF
TRBJ1-1 TRBV7-6 CASSLNGREAFF
TRBJ2-7 TRBV11-2 CASSRSGGLSYEQYF
TRBJ1-2 TRBV11-2 CASSSDRLDGYTF
TRBJ1-1 TRBV6-1 CASRKAGGRMSEAFF
TRBJ2-1 TRBV20-1 CSARFSLTYNEQFF
TRBJ2-5 TRBV6-1 CATSPRGIYSETQYF
TRBJ2-2 TRBV4-3 CASSQEALRTGELFF
TRBJ2-6 TRBV12-3/TRBV12-4 CASRPPGLAGPSGANVLTF
TRBJ2-7 TRBV20-1 CSAPVPGPDGEQYF
TRBJ2-4 TRBV7-2 CASSLGGTVKNIQYF
TRBJ2-7 TRBV28 CASSFRTTPYEQYF
TRBJ2-7 TRBV20-1 CSADSGGLSYEQYF
TRBJ1-5 TRBV6-2/TRBV6-3 CASSYSIGQGVGSNQPQHF
TRBJ1-1 TRBV4-1 CASSQEVFGEYTEAFF
TRBJ1-5 TRBV29-1 CSVQGGGSNQPQHF
TRBJ1-1 TRBV30 CAWSPPTARAFF
TRBJ1-5 TRBV6-2/TRBV6-3 CASGRGNGNQPQHF
TRBJ1-5 TRBV5-6 CANSLFGRGNQPQHF
TRBJ1-5 TRBV18 CASSPVGVNQPQHF
TRBJ2-7 TRBV2 CASSDRLAGAYSSEQYF
TRBJ2-5 TRBV5-4 CASSLRLAGGPSQETQYF
TRBJ2-3 TRBV7-9 CASSLGQRQTDTQYF
TRBJ1-2 TRBV20-1 CSASRTSGENYGYTF
TRBJ2-6 TRBV18 CASSPGPPSGANVLTF
TRBJ1-1 TRBV6-5 CASSYSRFSKTTEAFF
TRBJ2-7 TRBV7-2 CASSTPGNYEQYF
TRBJ2-3 TRBV20-1 CSGLANTDTQYF
TRBJ1-5 TRBV6-1 CVSRPPGENNQPQHF
TRBJ1-2 TRBV10-3 CAISERTNYGYTF
TRBJ1-1 TRBV5-6 CASSFSGWNTEAFF
TRBJ2-2 TRBV15 CATSVFGTGELFF
TRBJ2-5 TRBV6-1 CASSKKRGAFQETQYF
TRBJ1-2 TRBV12-3/TRBV12-4 CASSLVPGVYGYTF
TRBJ2-1 TRBV14 CASSQERGPGGGYNEQFF
TRBJ2-2 TRBV18 CASSPPGLAGAGELFF